What follows are 27 T cell receptor beta chains derived from one specimen sequenced in a study of shared clonotypes between healthy human individuals (dated by TCRdb to about 2020). For the CD8 naive samples, CD45RO-negative cells were positively selected for CCR7, yielding a CD45RA+CCR7+ population from which TemRA cells were excluded. Library method: the immunoSEQ multiplex PCR assay. TCRdb mirrors the immuneACCESS table, restricted to in-frame sequences. Some clones are absent from its copies; in checked studies, under half trace to an unresolved V gene, and the reason for the others is unknown. For this sample the table gives roughly 1,800,000 clones, of which over 85% were detected only once. The top ten constitute less than 1.5% of the sample. Sequenced input: naive CD8+ T cells sorted from blood. The cell subset or site label, as the study defines it: CD45RA+CCR7+. The receptors were sampled from a man younger than 35 in good health.

The rearrangement uses TRBV7-3 and TRBJ2-3, with no clear D. V was clipped by 2 bases and J by 1 base, with 10 bases between them. Germline V gene sequence: CDR1 SGHTA, CDR2 FQGTGA. The CDR3 is 15 residues long. CDR3 sequence: CASSLLGYGTDTQYF. The CDR3 DNA reads as TGTGCCAGCAGCTTACTGGGTTATGGCACAGATACGCAGTATTTT.

The chain recombines TRBV5-1 with TRBJ2-7; a weak D match, TRBD2 (5 bases). V dropped 0 bases and J dropped 4 bases, with 11 bases sitting between them. The CDR3 totals 14 residues. Germline V gene data show CDR1 as SGHRS and CDR2 as YFSETQ. CDR3: CASSLATLAYEQYF. The CDR3 DNA reads TGCGCCAGCAGCTTGGCCACGCTAGCTTACGAGCAGTACTTC.

The J gene is TRBJ1-1, the V gene TRBV2, with 10 bases fitting TRBD1. The CDR3 loop spans 15 amino acids. J gave up 0 bases and V 7 bases, and 5 bases lay outside the gene matches. Germline-derived CDR1 and CDR2 are SNHLY and FYNNEI. CDR3 DNA: TGTGCCAGCAAGGACAGGGGGTTCATGAACACTGAAGCTTTCTTT. This translates into CASKDRGFMNTEAFF. Variable domain in full (rest from reference TRBV2 and TRBJ1-1): EPEVTQTPSHQVTQMGQEVILRCVPISNHLYFYWYRQILGQKVEFLVSFYNNEISEKSEIFDDQFSVERPDGSNFTLKIRSTKLEDSAMYFCASKDRGFMNTEAFFGQGTRLTVV.

This clone was recorded a few times. The chain has TRBV19 and TRBJ1-1; TRBD1 is a possible D gene (5 bases). Trimming stripped 3 bases from V and 6 bases from J, with 11 bases between. This CDR3 has 13 amino acids. CDR1 is LNHDA, CDR2 SQIVND, per germline (reference sequence). CDR3 coding DNA: TGTGCCAGTAGTATGGGTGGGGGACCTGAAGCTTTCTTT. The encoded protein is CASSMGGGPEAFF.

V gene TRBV2 combines with J gene TRBJ2-1; no clear D gene. This CDR3 has 13 residues. Trimming stripped 7 bases from V and 2 bases from J, with 9 bases between. Germline values: CDR1 SNHLY, CDR2 FYNNEI. The CDR3 loop reads CASIGITYNEQFF. Here the CDR3 DNA reads TGTGCCAGCATCGGAATCACCTACAATGAGCAGTTCTTC. Combining the CDR3 with reference TRBV2 and TRBJ2-1 gives the whole variable domain EPEVTQTPSHQVTQMGQEVILRCVPISNHLYFYWYRQILGQKVEFLVSFYNNEISEKSEIFDDQFSVERPDGSNFTLKIRSTKLEDSAMYFCASIGITYNEQFFGPGTRLTVL.

This clone has a handful of counts. The chain has TRBV12-5 and TRBJ1-1, with D perhaps TRBD1 (6 bases). Trimming shortened V by 1 base and J by 6 bases, and 12 bases separated the two germline ends. The CDR3 totals 14 residues. The germline V gene encodes CDR1 LGHNT and CDR2 FRNRAP. The CDR3 DNA reads TGTGCTAGTGGTTTGGCCAACACAGGGCCTGAAGCTTTCTTT. It encodes CASGLANTGPEAFF.

The chain carries TRBV27 and TRBJ1-1; tentatively, D is TRBD1 (5 bases). This CDR3 comprises 13 residues. Germline assignment: CDR1 MNHEY and CDR2 SMNVEV (reference sequence). Trimming removed 3 bases at V and 4 bases at J, with 9 bases between. The CDR3 DNA sequence: TGTGCCAGCAGTTTTTTCGGGGGCACTGAAGCTTTCTTT. This codes for CASSFFGGTEAFF.

The V and J genes are TRBV7-9 and TRBJ2-5, with D maybe TRBD1 (6 bases). V was cut by 5 bases and J by 5 bases, with 15 bases left in between. This CDR3 is built from 14 residues. Germline CDR1 and CDR2: SEHNR and FQNEAQ (reference sequence). The CDR3 protein is CASSPVGGWETQYF. The CDR3 coding sequence is TGTGCCAGCAGCCCAGTAGGGGGTTGGGAGACCCAGTACTTC.

The J gene is TRBJ1-6, the V gene TRBV7-9, with 7 bases that match TRBD1. J was trimmed by 7 bases and V by 5 bases; bases with no gene match: 11. In germline, CDR1 is SEHNR, CDR2 FQNEAQ (reference sequence). The CDR3 sequence is 16 residues long. CDR3 sequence reads: CASSPLKGDSNSPLHF. The CDR3 DNA reads TGTGCCAGCAGCCCTCTAAAGGGGGACAGCAATTCACCCCTCCACTTT. Based on the CDR3 plus reference TRBV7-9 and TRBJ1-6, the full variable domain is DTGVSQNPRHKITKRGQNVTFRCDPISEHNRLYWYRQTLGQGPEFLTYFQNEAQLEKSRLLSDRFSAERPKGSFSTLEIQRTEQGDSAMYLCASSPLKGDSNSPLHFGNGTRLTVT.

This rearrangement joins TRBV2 to TRBJ2-7; TRBD1 is a possible D gene (7 bases). Germline CDR1 reads SNHLY; CDR2 reads FYNNEI. CDR3 length: 15 amino acids. The V end lost 5 bases, the J end lost 3 bases, and 17 bases lay between the germline ends. CDR3 bases: TGTGCCAGCAGTCCCGGTCCAGGGGGGAGCTACGAGCAGTACTTC. Translating gives CASSPGPGGSYEQYF.

The V and J genes are TRBV27 and TRBJ1-4; no firm D call. Deletions cut 3 bases from V and 5 bases from J, with 16 bases between. The CDR3 has 16 residues. The V gene's germline CDR1 is MNHEY and CDR2 SMNVEV (reference sequence). The CDR3 nucleotides read TGTGCCAGCAGTTTGGGCGGGGTGCCCTACAATGAAAAACTGTTTTTT. This gives the protein CASSLGGVPYNEKLFF.

This chain uses TRBV9 with TRBJ1-1, with D perhaps TRBD1 (5 bases). This CDR3 has 13 amino acids. Germline values: CDR1 SGDLS, CDR2 YYNGEE. Trimming stripped 1 base from V and 11 bases from J, with 15 bases between. The CDR3 DNA reads TGTGCCAGCAGCGTAAGCGAGGGGATCGGGGCTTTCTTT. As protein: CASSVSEGIGAFF.

The genes are TRBV9 and TRBJ2-2; D is unresolved. V was shortened by 3 bases and J by 4 bases, with 19 bases between the two germline ends. Germline assignment: CDR1 SGDLS and CDR2 YYNGEE. CDR3 length equals 17 residues. CDR3 amino acids: CASSAYQQIGPTGELFF. In DNA form, the CDR3 reads TGTGCCAGCAGCGCCTACCAGCAAATTGGGCCCACCGGGGAGCTGTTTTTT.

V and J are TRBV10-3 and TRBJ1-4, with 7 bases aligning to TRBD1. Per germline, CDR1 ENHRY and CDR2 SYGVKD. Trimming took 3 bases from V and 10 from J; bases not matched to a gene: 8. This CDR3 is 14 amino acids long. DNA for the CDR3: TGTGCCATCAGTGATCCCAGGGGGGATGGAAAACTGTTTTTT. It encodes CAISDPRGDGKLFF.

The chain recombines TRBV9 with TRBJ2-7; 10 bases line up with TRBD2. J was trimmed by 0 bases and V by 3 bases; bases with no gene match: 6. The germline V gene encodes CDR1 SGDLS and CDR2 YYNGEE. This CDR3 comprises 16 residues. CDR3 region: CASSGGSGGISYEQYF. The CDR3 DNA sequence: TGTGCCAGCAGCGGAGGTAGCGGGGGGATCTCCTACGAGCAGTACTTC.

A single count supports this clone. The genes are TRBV4-3 and TRBJ2-7; 8 bases match TRBD2. CDR1 and CDR2 (germline): LGHNA, YSLEER. CDR3 length: 17 residues. Unmatched junction bases numbered 17, after V lost 3 bases and J lost 7 bases. The DNA of the CDR3 is TGCGCCAGCAGCCAGACCCCCGGGTCAGCGGGAGCGAGGGAGCAGTACTTC. It codes for CASSQTPGSAGAREQYF.

The chain joins TRBV23-1 to TRBJ1-5; D is ambiguous. TRBV23-1 is noted as an ORF with a role that remains uncertain. The V and J ends lost 3 bases and 2 bases respectively, with 14 bases between them. This CDR3 is built from 16 residues. CDR3 bases: TGCGCCAGCAGTCAGGCGACCCTCCCAGGCAATCAGCCCCAGCATTTT. Translation: CASSQATLPGNQPQHF.

The chain recombines TRBV6-1 with TRBJ1-6, with a tentative D call TRBD1 (5 bases). The CDR3 runs to 15 residues. Germline-derived CDR1 and CDR2 are MNHNS and SASEGT. Trimming shortened V by 1 base and J by 7 bases, and 11 bases separated the two germline ends. CDR3 amino acids: CASSEVAGDNSPLHF. In DNA, the CDR3 is TGTGCCAGCAGTGAAGTAGCTGGGGACAATTCACCCCTCCACTTT.

The rearrangement uses TRBV11-2 and TRBJ2-1; TRBD2 matches 10 bases. The V segment lost 3 bases and the J segment 5 bases; nucleotides outside the gene matches: 10. The CDR3 runs 17 residues. Germline loops: CDR1 SGHAT, CDR2 FQNNGV. The CDR3 coding sequence is TGTGCCAGCAGCTTCGAGTCTTGGACTAGCGGCCACAATGAGCAGTTCTTC. Encoded protein: CASSFESWTSGHNEQFF.

The count of this clone is one. J is TRBJ2-7 and V is TRBV28; D is undetermined. The CDR3 sequence is 12 residues long. Trimming removed 5 bases at V and 3 bases at J, with 8 bases between. The germline gives CDR1 MDHEN, CDR2 SYDVKM. The CDR3 is CASSPNLYEQYF. Here the CDR3 DNA reads TGTGCCAGCAGTCCAAACCTCTACGAGCAGTACTTC. Using reference TRBV28 and TRBJ2-7 for the parts outside the CDR3, the full variable domain is DVKVTQSSRYLVKRTGEKVFLECVQDMDHENMFWYRQDPGLGLRLIYFSYDVKMKEKGDIPEGYSVSREKKERFSLILESASTNQTSMYLCASSPNLYEQYFGPGTRLTVT.

This rearrangement joins TRBV2 to TRBJ2-5; a possible D gene is TRBD1 (5 bases). The germline V gene has CDR1 SNHLY and CDR2 FYNNEI. The length of the CDR3 is 14 residues. Trimming shortened V by 5 bases and J by 1 base, and 11 bases separated the two germline ends. CDR3 sequence reads: CASSILTAQETQYF. The CDR3 DNA is TGTGCCAGCAGTATTCTGACAGCCCAAGAGACCCAGTACTTC.

The chain employs TRBV7-2 and TRBJ1-2; no clear D. Trimming stripped 1 base from V and 8 bases from J, with 8 bases between. The germline gives CDR1 SGHTA, CDR2 FQGNSA. CDR3 size: 12 residues. The CDR3 DNA reads TGTGCCAGCAGCTTAGAGCGTCCGGGCTACACCTTC. Protein sequence: CASSLERPGYTF. The complete variable domain, with remaining parts taken from reference TRBV7-2 and TRBJ1-2, reads GAGVSQSPSNKVTEKGKDVELRCDPISGHTALYWYRQSLGQGLEFLIYFQGNSAPDKSGLPSDRFSAERTGGSVSTLTIQRTQQEDSAVYLCASSLERPGYTFGSGTRLTVV.

This clone has a single count. The rearrangement uses TRBV30 and TRBJ1-3, with D hard to call. CDR3 size: 13 residues. Germline loops: CDR1 GTSNPN, CDR2 SVGIG (reference sequence). V dropped 7 bases and J dropped 4 bases, with 14 bases sitting between them. The CDR3 DNA reads TGTGCCTACTATACGACTGACGGAAACACCATATATTTT. Encoded protein: CAYYTTDGNTIYF.

This chain connects TRBV4-1 to TRBJ2-7; 7 bases are a match to TRBD2. The germline V gene has CDR1 MGHRA and CDR2 YSYEKL. The CDR3 is 14 amino acids. J lost 3 bases, V lost 4 bases, and 6 bases had no gene match. CDR3 residues: CASSPLGGVYEQYF. CDR3 nucleotide sequence: TGCGCCAGCAGCCCCCTGGGAGGGGTCTACGAGCAGTACTTC.

V and J are TRBV5-4 and TRBJ2-5; 10 bases map to TRBD1. The CDR3 consists of 16 residues. Trimming removed 4 bases from V and 1 base from J; junction bases left unmatched: 7. The germline CDR1 and CDR2 sequences are SGHNT and YYREEE (reference sequence). The CDR3 nucleotides read TGTGCCAGCAGCCCAGCCGGGACAGGGGCCCAAGAGACCCAGTACTTC. This codes for CASSPAGTGAQETQYF. Based on the CDR3 plus reference TRBV5-4 and TRBJ2-5, the full variable domain is ETGVTQSPTHLIKTRGQQVTLRCSSQSGHNTVSWYQQALGQGPQFIFQYYREEENGRGNFPPRFSGLQFPNYSSELNVNALELDDSALYLCASSPAGTGAQETQYFGPGTRLLVL.

This rearrangement joins TRBV27 to TRBJ1-1; 8 nucleotides line up with TRBD1. Germline V gene lookup returns CDR1 MNHEY and CDR2 SMNVEV (reference sequence). The CDR3 is 13 amino acids. Trimming at V came to 5 bases and at J to 4 bases, leaving 3 bases not matched to a gene. The CDR3 is CASSITGGTEAFF. CDR3 DNA: TGTGCCAGCAGTATTACAGGGGGCACTGAAGCTTTCTTT.

The V and J genes are TRBV4-3 and TRBJ1-2; D remains ambiguous. V was trimmed by 0 bases and J by 3 bases, leaving 11 bases between them. CDR1 and CDR2 from the germline V gene are LGHNA and YSLEER. The CDR3 has 15 amino acids. CDR3 bases: TGCGCCAGCAGCCAAGATCGCGCCGGATACTATGGCTACACCTTC. Protein sequence: CASSQDRAGYYGYTF.